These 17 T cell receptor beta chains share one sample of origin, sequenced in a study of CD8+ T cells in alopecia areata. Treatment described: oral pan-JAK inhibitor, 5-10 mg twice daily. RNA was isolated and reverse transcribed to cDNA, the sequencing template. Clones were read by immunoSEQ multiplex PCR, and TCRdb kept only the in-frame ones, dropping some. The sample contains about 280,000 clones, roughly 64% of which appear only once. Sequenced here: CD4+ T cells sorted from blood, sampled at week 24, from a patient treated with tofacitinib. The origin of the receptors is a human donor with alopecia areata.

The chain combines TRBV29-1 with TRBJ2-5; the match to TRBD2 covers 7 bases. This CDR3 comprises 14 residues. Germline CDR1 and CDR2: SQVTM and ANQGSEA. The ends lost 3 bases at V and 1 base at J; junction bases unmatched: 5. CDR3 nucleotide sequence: TGCAGCGTTGATGTTTCGGGGGGCCAAGAGACCCAGTACTTC. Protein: CSVDVSGGQETQYF.

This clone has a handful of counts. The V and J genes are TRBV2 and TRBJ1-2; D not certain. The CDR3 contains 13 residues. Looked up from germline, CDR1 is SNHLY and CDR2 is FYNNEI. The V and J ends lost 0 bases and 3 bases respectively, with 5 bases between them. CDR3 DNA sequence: TGTGCCAGCAGTGAAGCTGGACACTATGGCTACACCTTC. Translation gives CASSEAGHYGYTF. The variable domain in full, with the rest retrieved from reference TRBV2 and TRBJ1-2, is EPEVTQTPSHQVTQMGQEVILRCVPISNHLYFYWYRQILGQKVEFLVSFYNNEISEKSEIFDDQFSVERPDGSNFTLKIRSTKLEDSAMYFCASSEAGHYGYTFGSGTRLTVV.

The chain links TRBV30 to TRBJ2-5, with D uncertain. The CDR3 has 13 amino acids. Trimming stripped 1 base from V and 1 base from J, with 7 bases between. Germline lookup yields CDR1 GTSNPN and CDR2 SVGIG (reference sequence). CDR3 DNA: TGTGCCTGGAGTGGTAACCTCCAAGAGACCCAGTACTTC. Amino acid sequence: CAWSGNLQETQYF.

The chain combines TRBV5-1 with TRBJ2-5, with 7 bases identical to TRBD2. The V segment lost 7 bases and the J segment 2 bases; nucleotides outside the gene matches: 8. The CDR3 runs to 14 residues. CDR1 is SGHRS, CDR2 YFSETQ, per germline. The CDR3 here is CASAGRELQETQYF. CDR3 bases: TGCGCCAGCGCGGGGAGGGAACTTCAAGAGACCCAGTACTTC.

The CDR3 nucleotides read TGCAGCGTAGATCAGGGGGGAGTTGACTATGGCTACACCTTC. This encodes CSVDQGGVDYGYTF. The chain couples TRBV29-1 to TRBJ1-2; 7 bases are shared with TRBD1. CDR3 length equals 14 residues. Germline V gene sequence: CDR1 SQVTM, CDR2 ANQGSEA. The V segment lost 6 bases and the J segment 3 bases; nucleotides outside the gene matches: 10. Based on the CDR3 plus reference TRBV29-1 and TRBJ1-2, the full variable domain is SAVISQKPSRDICQRGTSLTIQCQVDSQVTMMFWYRQQPGQSLTLIATANQGSEATYESGFVIDKFPISRPNLTFSTLTVSNMSPEDSSIYLCSVDQGGVDYGYTFGSGTRLTVV.

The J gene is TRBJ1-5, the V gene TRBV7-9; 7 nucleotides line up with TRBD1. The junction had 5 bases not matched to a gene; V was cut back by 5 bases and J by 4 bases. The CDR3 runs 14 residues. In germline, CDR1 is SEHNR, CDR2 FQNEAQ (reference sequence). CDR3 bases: TGTGCCAGCAGCATCGACAGGGTGAATCAGCCCCAGCATTTT. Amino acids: CASSIDRVNQPQHF.

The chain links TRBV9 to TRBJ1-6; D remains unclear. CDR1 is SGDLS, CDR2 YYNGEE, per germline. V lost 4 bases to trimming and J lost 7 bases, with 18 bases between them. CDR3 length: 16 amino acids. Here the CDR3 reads CASSRTAGYRNSPLHF. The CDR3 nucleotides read TGTGCCAGCAGCCGGACGGCGGGGTATAGGAATTCACCCCTCCACTTT.

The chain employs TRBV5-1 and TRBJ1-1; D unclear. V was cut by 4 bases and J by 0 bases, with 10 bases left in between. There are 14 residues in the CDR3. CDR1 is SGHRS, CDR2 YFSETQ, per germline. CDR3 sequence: CASSHKSMNTEAFF. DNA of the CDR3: TGCGCCAGCAGCCATAAAAGCATGAACACTGAAGCTTTCTTT.

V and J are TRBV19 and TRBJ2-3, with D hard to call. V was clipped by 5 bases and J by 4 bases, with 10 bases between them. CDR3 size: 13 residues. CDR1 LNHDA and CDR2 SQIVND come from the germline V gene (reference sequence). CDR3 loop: CASSRPPADTQYF. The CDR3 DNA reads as TGTGCCAGTAGTCGCCCCCCTGCAGATACGCAGTATTTT.

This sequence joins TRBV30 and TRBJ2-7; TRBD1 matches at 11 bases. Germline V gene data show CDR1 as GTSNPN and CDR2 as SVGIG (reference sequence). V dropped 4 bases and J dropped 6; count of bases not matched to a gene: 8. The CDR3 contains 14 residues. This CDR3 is CAWTGTGGFFEQYF. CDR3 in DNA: TGTGCCTGGACTGGGACAGGGGGTTTTTTCGAGCAGTACTTC.

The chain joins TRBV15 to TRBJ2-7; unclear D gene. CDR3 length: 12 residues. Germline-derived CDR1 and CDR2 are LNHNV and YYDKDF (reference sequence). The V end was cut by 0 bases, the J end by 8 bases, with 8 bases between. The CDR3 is CATSRDRTQQYF. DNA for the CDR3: TGTGCCACCAGCAGAGATAGGACGCAGCAGTACTTC. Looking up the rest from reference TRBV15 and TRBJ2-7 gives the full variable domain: DAMVIQNPRYQVTQFGKPVTLSCSQTLNHNVMYWYQQKSSQAPKLLFHYYDKDFNNEADTPDNFQSRRPNTSFCFLDIRSPGLGDTAMYLCATSRDRTQQYFGPGTRLTVT.

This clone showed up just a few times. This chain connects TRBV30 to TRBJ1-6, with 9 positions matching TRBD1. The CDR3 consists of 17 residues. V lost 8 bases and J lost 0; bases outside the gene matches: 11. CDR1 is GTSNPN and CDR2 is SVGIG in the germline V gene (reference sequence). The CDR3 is CALTGGLQSSYNSPLHF. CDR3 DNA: TGTGCCCTTACAGGGGGCCTACAAAGCTCCTATAATTCACCCCTCCACTTT.

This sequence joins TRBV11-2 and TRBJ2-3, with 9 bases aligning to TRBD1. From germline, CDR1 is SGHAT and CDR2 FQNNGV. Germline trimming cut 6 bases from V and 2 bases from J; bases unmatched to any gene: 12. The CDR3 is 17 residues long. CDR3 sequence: CASRIAGTGINTDTQYF. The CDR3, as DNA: TGTGCCAGCAGGATCGCCGGGACAGGGATTAACACAGATACGCAGTATTTT.

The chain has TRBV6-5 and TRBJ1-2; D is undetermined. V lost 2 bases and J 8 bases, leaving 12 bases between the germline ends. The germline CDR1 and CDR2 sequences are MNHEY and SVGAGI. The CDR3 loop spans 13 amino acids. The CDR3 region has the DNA TGTGCCAGCAGTTACGGGTCCCAAGGGGGCTACACCTTC. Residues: CASSYGSQGGYTF.

CDR3 coding DNA: TGCAGCGCTGGGGGCAGGAACTACGAGCAGTACTTC. Translating it yields CSAGGRNYEQYF. The genes are TRBV29-1 and TRBJ2-7; TRBD1 might be the D (6 bases). The CDR3 consists of 12 residues. The V end lost 7 bases, the J end lost 3 bases, and 13 bases lay between the germline ends. Germline CDR1 reads SQVTM; CDR2 reads ANQGSEA.

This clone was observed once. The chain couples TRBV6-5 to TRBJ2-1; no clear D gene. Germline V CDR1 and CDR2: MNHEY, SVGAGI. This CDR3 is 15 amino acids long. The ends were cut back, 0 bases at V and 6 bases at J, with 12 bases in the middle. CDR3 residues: CASSYSFTEPNEQFF. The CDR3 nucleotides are TGTGCCAGCAGTTACTCGTTTACAGAGCCCAATGAGCAGTTCTTC.

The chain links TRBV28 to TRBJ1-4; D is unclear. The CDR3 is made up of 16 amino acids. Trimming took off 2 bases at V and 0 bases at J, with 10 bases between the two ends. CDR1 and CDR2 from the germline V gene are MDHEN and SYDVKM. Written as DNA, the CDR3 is TGTGCCAGCAGTTTAATGGGAGCCGCAACTAATGAAAAACTGTTTTTT. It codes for CASSLMGAATNEKLFF. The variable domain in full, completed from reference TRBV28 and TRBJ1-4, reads DVKVTQSSRYLVKRTGEKVFLECVQDMDHENMFWYRQDPGLGLRLIYFSYDVKMKEKGDIPEGYSVSREKKERFSLILESASTNQTSMYLCASSLMGAATNEKLFFGSGTQLSVL.